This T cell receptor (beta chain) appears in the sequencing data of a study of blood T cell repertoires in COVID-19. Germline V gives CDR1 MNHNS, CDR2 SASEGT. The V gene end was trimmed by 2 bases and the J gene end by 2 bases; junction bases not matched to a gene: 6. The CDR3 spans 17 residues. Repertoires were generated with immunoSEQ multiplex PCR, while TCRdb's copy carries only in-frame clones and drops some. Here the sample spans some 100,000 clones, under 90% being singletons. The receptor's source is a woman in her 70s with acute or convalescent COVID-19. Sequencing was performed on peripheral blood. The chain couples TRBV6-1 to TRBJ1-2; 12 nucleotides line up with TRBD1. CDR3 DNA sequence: TGTGCCAGCAGTGAATGGGGGGACAGGGGGCCGAACTATGGCTACACCTTC. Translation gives CASSEWGDRGPNYGYTF.